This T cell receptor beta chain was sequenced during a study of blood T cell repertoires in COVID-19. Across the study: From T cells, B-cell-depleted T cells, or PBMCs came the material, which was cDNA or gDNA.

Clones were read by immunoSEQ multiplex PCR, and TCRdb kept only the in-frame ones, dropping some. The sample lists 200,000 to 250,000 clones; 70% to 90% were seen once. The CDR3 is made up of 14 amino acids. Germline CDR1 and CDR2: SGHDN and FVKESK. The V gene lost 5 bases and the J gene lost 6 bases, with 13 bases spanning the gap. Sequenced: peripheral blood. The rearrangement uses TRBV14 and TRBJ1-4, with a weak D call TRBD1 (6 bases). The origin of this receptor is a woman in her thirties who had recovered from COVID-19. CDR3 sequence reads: CASSTGTIYEKLFF. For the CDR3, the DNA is TGTGCCAGCAGCACCGGGACAATCTATGAAAAACTGTTTTTT.